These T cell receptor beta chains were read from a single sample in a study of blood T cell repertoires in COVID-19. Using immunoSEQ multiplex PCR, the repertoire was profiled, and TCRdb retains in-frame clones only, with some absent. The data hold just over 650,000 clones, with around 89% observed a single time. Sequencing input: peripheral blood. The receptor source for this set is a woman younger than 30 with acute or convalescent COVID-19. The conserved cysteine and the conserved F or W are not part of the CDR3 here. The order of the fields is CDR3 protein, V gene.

ACRPRDRPTYEQY,TRBV30
ASSLDSMGEQY,TRBV5-1
AISGRGYTEAF,TRBV10-3
ASSVQGTRSPLH,TRBV2
ASSPFSTGQTPSEQY,TRBV18
ASSSDSYGYT,TRBV7-9
ASSQEGVAGGSSYNEQF,TRBV4-1
ASSSQPSLQGFYGYT,TRBV27
ASRYDPDSSNYGYT,TRBV6-6
ASSIYPVTNYGYT,TRBV19
ASSQGIARYEQY,TRBV4-1
ASSEFGGQPTYGYT,TRBV6-1
ASSARGDGELF,TRBV6-4
ASSPSLQGGIGYT,TRBV3-1/TRBV3-2
AINLGQGESGYT,TRBV10-3
ASSSAGPEAF,TRBV3-1/TRBV3-2
ASSEAPQGLRGQY,TRBV6-1
ASQDGVSSYNSPLH,TRBV7-8
ASSLVGTGGREPQH,TRBV5-1
ASSLSGIYRQPQH,TRBV5-1
ASSAGTEGEKLF,TRBV5-1
ASSSSGGYQETQY,TRBV5-1
ASSPQLAGVITDTQY,TRBV18